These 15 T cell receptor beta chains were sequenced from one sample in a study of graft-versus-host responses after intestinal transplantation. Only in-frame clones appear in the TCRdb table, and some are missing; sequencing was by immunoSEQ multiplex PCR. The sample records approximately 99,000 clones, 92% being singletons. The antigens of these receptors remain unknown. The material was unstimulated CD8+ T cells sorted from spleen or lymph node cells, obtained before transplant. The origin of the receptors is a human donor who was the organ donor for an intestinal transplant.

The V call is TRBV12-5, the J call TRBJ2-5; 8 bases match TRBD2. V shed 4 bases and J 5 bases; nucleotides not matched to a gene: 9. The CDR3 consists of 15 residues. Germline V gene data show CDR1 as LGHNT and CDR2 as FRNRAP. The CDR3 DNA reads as TGTGCTAGTGGTTCCGACGGGGGGGCCCGGGAGACCCAGTACTTC. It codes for CASGSDGGARETQYF.

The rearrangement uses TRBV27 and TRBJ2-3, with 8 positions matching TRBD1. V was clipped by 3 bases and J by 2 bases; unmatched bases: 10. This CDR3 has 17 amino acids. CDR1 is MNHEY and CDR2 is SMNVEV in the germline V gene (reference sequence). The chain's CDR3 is CASSLGTRDRSTDTQYF. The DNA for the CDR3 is TGTGCCAGCAGTTTGGGAACCCGGGACAGGTCCACAGATACGCAGTATTTT.

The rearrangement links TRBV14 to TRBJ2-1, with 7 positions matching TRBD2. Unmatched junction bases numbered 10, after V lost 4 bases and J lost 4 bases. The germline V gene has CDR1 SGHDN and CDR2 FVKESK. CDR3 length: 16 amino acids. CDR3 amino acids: CASSPWGGDIYNEQFF. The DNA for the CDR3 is TGTGCCAGCAGCCCCTGGGGGGGGGATATATACAATGAGCAGTTCTTC.

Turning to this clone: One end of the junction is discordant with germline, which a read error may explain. CDR3 bases: TGTGCCAGCAGTGGGACTCCTAACTATGGCCACACCTTC. Translated: CASSGTPNYGHTF. The chain joins TRBV2 to TRBJ1-2; D gene unclear. The CDR3 extends over 13 amino acids. Germline CDR1 SNHLY, CDR2 FYNNEI.

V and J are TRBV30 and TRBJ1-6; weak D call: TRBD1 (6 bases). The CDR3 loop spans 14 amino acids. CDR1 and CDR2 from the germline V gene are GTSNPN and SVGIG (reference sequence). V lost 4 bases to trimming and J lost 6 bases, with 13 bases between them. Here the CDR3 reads CAWTEGGANSPLHF. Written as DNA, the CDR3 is TGTGCCTGGACCGAGGGGGGGGCTAATTCACCCCTCCACTTT. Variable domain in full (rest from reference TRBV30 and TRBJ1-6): SQTIHQWPATLVQPVGSPLSLECTVEGTSNPNLYWYRQAAGRGLQLLFYSVGIGQISSEVPQNLSASRPQDRQFILSSKKLLLSDSGFYLCAWTEGGANSPLHFGNGTRLTVT.

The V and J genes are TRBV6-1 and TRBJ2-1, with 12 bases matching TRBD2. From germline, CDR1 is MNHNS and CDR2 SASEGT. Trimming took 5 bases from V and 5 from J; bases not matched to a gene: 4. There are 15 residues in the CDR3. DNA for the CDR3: TGTGCCAGCAGTTTCAGGACTAGCGGGGACAATGAGCAGTTCTTC. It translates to CASSFRTSGDNEQFF.

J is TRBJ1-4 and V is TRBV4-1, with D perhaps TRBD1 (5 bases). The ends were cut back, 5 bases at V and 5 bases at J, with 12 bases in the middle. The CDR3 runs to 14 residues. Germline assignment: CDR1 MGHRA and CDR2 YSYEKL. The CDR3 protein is CASSRQGLNEKLFF. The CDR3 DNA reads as TGCGCCAGCAGCAGGCAGGGCCTCAATGAAAAACTGTTTTTT.

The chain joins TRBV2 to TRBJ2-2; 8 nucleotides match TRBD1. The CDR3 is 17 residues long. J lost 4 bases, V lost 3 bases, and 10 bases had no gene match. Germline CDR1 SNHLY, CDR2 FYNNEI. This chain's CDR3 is CASSESLAGGVTGELFF. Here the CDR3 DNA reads TGTGCCAGCAGTGAGAGTCTAGCAGGGGGCGTCACCGGGGAGCTGTTTTTT. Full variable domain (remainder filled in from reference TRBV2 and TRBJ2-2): EPEVTQTPSHQVTQMGQEVILRCVPISNHLYFYWYRQILGQKVEFLVSFYNNEISEKSEIFDDQFSVERPDGSNFTLKIRSTKLEDSAMYFCASSESLAGGVTGELFFGEGSRLTVL.

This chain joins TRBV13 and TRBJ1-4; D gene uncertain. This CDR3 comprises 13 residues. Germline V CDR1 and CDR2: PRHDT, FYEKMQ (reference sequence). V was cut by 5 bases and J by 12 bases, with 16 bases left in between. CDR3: CASSNRRFGELFF. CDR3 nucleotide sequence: TGTGCCAGCAGCAATAGAAGGTTCGGAGAACTGTTTTTT.

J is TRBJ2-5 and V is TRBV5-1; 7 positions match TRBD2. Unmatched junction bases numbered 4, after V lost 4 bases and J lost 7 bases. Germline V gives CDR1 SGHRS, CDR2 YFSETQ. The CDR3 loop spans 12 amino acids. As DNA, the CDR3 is TGCGCCAGCAGCCTAGCGGACCGGACCCAGTACTTC. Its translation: CASSLADRTQYF.

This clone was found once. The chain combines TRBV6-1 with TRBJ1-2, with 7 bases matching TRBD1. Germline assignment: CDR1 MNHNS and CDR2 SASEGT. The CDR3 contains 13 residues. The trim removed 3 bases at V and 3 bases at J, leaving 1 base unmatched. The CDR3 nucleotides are TGTGCCAGCAGTGACGGGACAGACTATGGCTACACCTTC. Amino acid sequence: CASSDGTDYGYTF.

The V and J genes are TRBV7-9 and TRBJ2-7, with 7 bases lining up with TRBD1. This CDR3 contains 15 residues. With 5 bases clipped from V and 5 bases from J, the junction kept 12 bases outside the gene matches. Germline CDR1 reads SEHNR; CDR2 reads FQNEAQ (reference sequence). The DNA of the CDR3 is TGTGCCAGCAGCATACGAGGGGGCGCGGTCGACGAGCAGTACTTC. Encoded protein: CASSIRGGAVDEQYF. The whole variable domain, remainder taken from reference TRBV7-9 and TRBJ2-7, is DTGVSQNPRHKITKRGQNVTFRCDPISEHNRLYWYRQTLGQGPEFLTYFQNEAQLEKSRLLSDRFSAERPKGSFSTLEIQRTEQGDSAMYLCASSIRGGAVDEQYFGPGTRLTVT.

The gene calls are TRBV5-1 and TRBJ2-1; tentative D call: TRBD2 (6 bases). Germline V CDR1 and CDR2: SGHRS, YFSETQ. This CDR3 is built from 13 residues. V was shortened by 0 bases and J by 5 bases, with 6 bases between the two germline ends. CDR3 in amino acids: CASSLAGDNEQFF. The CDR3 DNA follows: TGCGCCAGCAGCTTGGCGGGGGACAATGAGCAGTTCTTC.

CDR3 residues: CASSGASQRGQPQHF. CDR3 in DNA: TGTGCCAGCAGTGGGGCCAGCCAAAGGGGTCAGCCCCAGCATTTT. The genes are TRBV6-1 and TRBJ1-5, with a weak D call TRBD1 (5 bases). The V end lost 4 bases, the J end lost 6 bases, and 16 bases lay between the germline ends. The germline V gene encodes CDR1 MNHNS and CDR2 SASEGT. This CDR3 region has 15 residues.

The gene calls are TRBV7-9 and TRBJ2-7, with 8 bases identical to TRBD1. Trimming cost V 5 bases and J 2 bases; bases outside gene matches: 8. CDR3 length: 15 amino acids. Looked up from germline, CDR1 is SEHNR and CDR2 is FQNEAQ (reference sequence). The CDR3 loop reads CASSGRDRWPYEQYF. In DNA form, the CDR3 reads TGTGCCAGCAGCGGCCGGGACAGGTGGCCCTACGAGCAGTACTTC. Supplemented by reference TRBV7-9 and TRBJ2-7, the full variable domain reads DTGVSQNPRHKITKRGQNVTFRCDPISEHNRLYWYRQTLGQGPEFLTYFQNEAQLEKSRLLSDRFSAERPKGSFSTLEIQRTEQGDSAMYLCASSGRDRWPYEQYFGPGTRLTVT.